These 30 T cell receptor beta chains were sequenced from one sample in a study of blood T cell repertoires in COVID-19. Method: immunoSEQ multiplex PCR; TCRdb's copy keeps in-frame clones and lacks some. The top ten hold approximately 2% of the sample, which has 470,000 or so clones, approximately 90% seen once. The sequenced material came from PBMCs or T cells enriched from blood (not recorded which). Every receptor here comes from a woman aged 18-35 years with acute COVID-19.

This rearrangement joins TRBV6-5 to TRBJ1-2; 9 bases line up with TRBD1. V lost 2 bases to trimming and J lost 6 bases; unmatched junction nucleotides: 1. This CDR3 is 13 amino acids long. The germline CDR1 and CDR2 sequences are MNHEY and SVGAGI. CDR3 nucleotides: TGTGCCAGCAGTTACGACAGGGGGAATGGCTACACCTTC. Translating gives CASSYDRGNGYTF.

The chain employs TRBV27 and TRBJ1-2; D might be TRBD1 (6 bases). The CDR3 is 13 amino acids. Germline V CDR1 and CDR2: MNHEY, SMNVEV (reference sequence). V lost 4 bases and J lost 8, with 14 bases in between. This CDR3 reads CASSWGGAEGYTF. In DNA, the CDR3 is TGTGCCAGCAGTTGGGGGGGCGCGGAAGGCTACACCTTC.

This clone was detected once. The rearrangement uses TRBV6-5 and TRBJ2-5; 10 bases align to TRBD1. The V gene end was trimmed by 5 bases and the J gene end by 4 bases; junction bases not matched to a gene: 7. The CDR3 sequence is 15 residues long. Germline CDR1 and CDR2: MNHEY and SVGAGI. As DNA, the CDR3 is TGTGCCAGCAGTCCTACGGGACAGGGGACAGAGACCCAGTACTTC. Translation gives CASSPTGQGTETQYF.

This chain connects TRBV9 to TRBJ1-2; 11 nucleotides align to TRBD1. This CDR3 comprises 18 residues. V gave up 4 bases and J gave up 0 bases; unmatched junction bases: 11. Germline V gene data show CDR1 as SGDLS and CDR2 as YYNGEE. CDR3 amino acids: CASSPRFGQGAANYGYTF. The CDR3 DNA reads TGTGCCAGCAGCCCCCGGTTCGGACAGGGGGCAGCTAACTATGGCTACACCTTC.

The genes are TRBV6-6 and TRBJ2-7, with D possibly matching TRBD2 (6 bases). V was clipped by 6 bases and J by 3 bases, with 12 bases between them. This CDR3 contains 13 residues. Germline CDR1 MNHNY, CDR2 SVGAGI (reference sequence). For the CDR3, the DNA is TGTGCCAGCAGCCACGGGACTTACTACGAGCAGTACTTC. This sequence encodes CASSHGTYYEQYF.

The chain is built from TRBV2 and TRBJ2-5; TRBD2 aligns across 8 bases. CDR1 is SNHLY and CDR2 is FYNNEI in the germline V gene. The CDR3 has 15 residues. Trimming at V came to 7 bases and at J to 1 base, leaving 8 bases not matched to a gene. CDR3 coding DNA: TGTGCCAGCACCCAAGATAGCGGGGCCCAAGAGACCCAGTACTTC. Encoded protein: CASTQDSGAQETQYF.

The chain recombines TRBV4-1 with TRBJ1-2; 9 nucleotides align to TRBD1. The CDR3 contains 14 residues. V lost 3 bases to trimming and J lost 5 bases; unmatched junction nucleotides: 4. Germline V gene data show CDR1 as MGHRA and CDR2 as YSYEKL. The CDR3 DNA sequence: TGCGCCAGCAGCCAGGACAGGGGAAGTTATGGCTACACCTTC. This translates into CASSQDRGSYGYTF.

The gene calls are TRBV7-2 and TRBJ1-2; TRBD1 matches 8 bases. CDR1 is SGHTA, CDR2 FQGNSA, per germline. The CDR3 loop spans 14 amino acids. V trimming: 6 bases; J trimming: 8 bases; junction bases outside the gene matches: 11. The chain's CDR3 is CASRYATGADGYTF. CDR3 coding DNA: TGTGCCAGCAGGTACGCGACAGGGGCTGACGGCTACACCTTC.

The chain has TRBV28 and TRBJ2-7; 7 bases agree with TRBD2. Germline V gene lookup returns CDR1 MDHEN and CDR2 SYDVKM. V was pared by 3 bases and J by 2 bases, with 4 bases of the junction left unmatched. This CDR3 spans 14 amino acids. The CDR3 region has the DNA TGTGCCAGCAGTTTCCAGGGAGGGACCTACGAGCAGTACTTC. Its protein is CASSFQGGTYEQYF.

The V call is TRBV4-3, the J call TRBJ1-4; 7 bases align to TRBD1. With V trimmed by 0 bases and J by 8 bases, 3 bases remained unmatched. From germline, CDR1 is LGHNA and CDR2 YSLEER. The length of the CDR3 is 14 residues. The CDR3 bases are TGCGCCAGCAGCCAAGAACAGGACAGGGAAAAACTGTTTTTT. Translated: CASSQEQDREKLFF.

CDR3 residues: CASSYSGEGTYEQYF. The CDR3 coding sequence is TGTGCCAGCAGTTACTCGGGGGAGGGCACCTACGAGCAGTACTTC. The rearrangement links TRBV6-5 to TRBJ2-7, with 7 bases matching TRBD2. The CDR3 is made up of 15 amino acids. With 0 bases clipped from V and 2 bases from J, the junction kept 4 bases outside the gene matches. Germline CDR1 and CDR2: MNHEY and SVGAGI.

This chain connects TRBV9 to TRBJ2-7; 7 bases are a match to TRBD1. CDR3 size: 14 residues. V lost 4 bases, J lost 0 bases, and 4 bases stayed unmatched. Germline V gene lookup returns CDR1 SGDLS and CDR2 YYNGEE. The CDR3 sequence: CASSQGQDSYEQYF. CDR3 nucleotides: TGTGCCAGCAGCCAAGGACAGGACTCCTACGAGCAGTACTTC.

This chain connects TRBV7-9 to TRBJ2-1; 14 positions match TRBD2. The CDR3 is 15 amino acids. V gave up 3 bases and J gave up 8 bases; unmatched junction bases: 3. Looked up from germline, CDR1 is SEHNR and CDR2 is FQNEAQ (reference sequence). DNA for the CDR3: TGTGCCAGCAGCTTGACTAGCGGGGGGGCCGATGAGCAGTTCTTC. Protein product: CASSLTSGGADEQFF.

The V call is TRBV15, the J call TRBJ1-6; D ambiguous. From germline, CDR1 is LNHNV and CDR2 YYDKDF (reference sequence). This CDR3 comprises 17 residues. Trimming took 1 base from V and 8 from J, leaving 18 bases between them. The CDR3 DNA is TGTGCCACCAGCAGAGCCAGATCAGAGGGCGGCCATTCACCCCTCCACTTT. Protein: CATSRARSEGGHSPLHF. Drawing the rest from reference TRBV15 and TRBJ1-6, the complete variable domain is DAMVIQNPRYQVTQFGKPVTLSCSQTLNHNVMYWYQQKSSQAPKLLFHYYDKDFNNEADTPDNFQSRRPNTSFCFLDIRSPGLGDTAMYLCATSRARSEGGHSPLHFGNGTRLTVT.

CDR3 sequence: CASSLHTGTGSYNEQFF. The CDR3 nucleotides are TGTGCCAGCAGCCTCCACACCGGGACAGGGTCCTACAATGAGCAGTTCTTC. The rearrangement uses TRBV5-8 and TRBJ2-1; 9 positions agree with TRBD1. In germline, CDR1 is SGHTS, CDR2 YDEGEE. J gave up 1 base and V 4 bases, and 9 bases lay outside the gene matches. CDR3 length: 17 residues.

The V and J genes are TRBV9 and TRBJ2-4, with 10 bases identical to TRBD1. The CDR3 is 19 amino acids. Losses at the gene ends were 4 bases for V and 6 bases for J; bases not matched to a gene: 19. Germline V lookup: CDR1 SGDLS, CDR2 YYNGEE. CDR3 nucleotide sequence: TGTGCCAGCAGCCCTCCCGGTGGGACAGGGGCATCTACTAGAAACATTCAGTACTTC. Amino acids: CASSPPGGTGASTRNIQYF.

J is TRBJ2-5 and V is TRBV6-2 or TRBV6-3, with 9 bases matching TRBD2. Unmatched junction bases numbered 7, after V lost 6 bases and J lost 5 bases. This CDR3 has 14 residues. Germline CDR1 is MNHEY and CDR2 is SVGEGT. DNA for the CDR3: TGTGCCAGCAGCACGCGGGGGGGCCGGGAGACCCAGTACTTC. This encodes CASSTRGGRETQYF.

CDR3 DNA: TGTGCCAGCAGCCGAGGACAGGGGAGCTCCTACGAGCAGTACTTC. Protein: CASSRGQGSSYEQYF. This chain links TRBV5-4 with TRBJ2-7; TRBD1 agrees at 9 bases. Germline V gives CDR1 SGHNT, CDR2 YYREEE (reference sequence). Unmatched junction bases numbered 5, after V lost 4 bases and J lost 0 bases. The CDR3 sequence is 15 residues long.

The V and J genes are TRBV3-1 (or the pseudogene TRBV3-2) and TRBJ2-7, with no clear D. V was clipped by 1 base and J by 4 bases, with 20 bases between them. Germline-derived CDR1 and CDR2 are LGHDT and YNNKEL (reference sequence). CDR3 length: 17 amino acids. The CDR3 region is CASSQAMRPSPGYEQYF. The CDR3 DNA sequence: TGTGCCAGCAGCCAAGCCATGAGGCCATCCCCCGGGTACGAGCAGTACTTC.

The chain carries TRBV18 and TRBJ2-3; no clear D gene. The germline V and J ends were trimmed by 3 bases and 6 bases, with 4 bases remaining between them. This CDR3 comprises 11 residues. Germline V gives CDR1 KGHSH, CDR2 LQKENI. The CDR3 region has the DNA TGTGCCAGCTCACCTTCGGATACGCAGTATTTT. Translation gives CASSPSDTQYF.

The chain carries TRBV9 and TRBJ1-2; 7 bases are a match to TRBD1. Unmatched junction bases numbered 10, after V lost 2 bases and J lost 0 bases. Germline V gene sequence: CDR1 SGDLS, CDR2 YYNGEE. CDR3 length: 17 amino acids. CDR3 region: CASSVSSKGAPNYGYTF. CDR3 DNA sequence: TGTGCCAGCAGCGTTTCATCCAAGGGGGCTCCTAACTATGGCTACACCTTC.

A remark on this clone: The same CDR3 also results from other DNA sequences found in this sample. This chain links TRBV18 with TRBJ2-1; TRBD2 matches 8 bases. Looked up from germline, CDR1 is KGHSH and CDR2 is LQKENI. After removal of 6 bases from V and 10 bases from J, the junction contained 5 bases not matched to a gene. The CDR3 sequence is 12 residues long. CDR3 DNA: TGTGCCAGCTCTCCGGGAGGGGCCGAGCAGTTCTTC. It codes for CASSPGGAEQFF.

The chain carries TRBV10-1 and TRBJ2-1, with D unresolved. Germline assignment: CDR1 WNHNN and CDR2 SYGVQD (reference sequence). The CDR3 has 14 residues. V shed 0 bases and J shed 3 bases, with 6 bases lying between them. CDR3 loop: CASSESSLYNEQFF. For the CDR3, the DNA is TGCGCCAGCAGTGAGTCGAGTCTCTACAATGAGCAGTTCTTC.

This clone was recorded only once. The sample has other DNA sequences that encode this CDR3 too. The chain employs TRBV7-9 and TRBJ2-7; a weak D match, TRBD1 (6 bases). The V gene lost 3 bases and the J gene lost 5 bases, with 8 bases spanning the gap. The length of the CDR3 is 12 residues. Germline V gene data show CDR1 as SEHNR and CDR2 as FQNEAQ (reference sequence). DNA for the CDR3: TGTGCCAGCAGCTTGACAGGAAACGAGCAGTACTTC. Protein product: CASSLTGNEQYF.

The DNA of the CDR3 is TGTGCCAGCAGTTCCTACAGTGCCGGGGAGCTGTTTTTT. It specifies CASSSYSAGELFF. This chain connects TRBV27 to TRBJ2-2, with D uncertain. The germline V gene encodes CDR1 MNHEY and CDR2 SMNVEV (reference sequence). CDR3 length equals 13 residues. Trimming cost V 4 bases and J 6 bases, with 9 bases left between them.

Here the CDR3 reads CASSGAGQPQHF. CDR3 DNA: TGTGCCAGCAGTGGGGCGGGACAGCCCCAGCATTTT. The rearrangement uses TRBV12-3 or TRBV12-4 and TRBJ1-5, with a possible D match to TRBD1 (5 bases). This CDR3 has 12 amino acids. The V and J ends lost 5 bases and 7 bases respectively, with 9 bases between them.

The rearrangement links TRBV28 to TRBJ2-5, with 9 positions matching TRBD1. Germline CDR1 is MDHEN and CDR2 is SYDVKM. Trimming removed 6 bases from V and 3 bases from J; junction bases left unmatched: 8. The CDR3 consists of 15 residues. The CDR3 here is CASSLGQGGKETQYF. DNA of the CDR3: TGTGCCAGCAGCCTGGGACAGGGAGGCAAAGAGACCCAGTACTTC.

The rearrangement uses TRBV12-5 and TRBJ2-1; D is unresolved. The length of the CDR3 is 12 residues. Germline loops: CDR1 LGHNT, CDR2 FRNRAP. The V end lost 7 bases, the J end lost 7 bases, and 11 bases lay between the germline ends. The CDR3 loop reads CASVGGENEQFF. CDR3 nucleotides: TGTGCTAGTGTCGGCGGAGAGAATGAGCAGTTCTTC. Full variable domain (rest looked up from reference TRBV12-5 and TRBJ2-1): DARVTQTPRHKVTEMGQEVTMRCQPILGHNTVFWYRQTMMQGLELLAYFRNRAPLDDSGMPKDRFSAEMPDATLATLKIQPSEPRDSAVYFCASVGGENEQFFGPGTRLTVL.

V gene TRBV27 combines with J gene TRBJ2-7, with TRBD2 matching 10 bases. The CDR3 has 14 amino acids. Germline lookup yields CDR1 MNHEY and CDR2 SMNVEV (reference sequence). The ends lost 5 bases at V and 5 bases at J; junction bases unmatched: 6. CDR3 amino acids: CASSLLAGVDEQYF. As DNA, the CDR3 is TGTGCCAGCAGTCTGCTAGCGGGAGTCGACGAGCAGTACTTC.

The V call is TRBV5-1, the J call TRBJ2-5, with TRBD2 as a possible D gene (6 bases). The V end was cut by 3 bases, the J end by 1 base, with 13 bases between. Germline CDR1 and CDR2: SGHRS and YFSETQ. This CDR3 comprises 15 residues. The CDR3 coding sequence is TGCGCCAGCAGCTCCCGACTAGGCCTCCAAGAGACCCAGTACTTC. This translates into CASSSRLGLQETQYF.